One sample yielded the 14 T cell receptor beta chains listed below, sequenced in a study of blood T cell repertoires in COVID-19. Sequencing was performed with immunoSEQ multiplex PCR; in TCRdb, only in-frame clones are kept and a portion is missing. The sample contains 320,000 or so clones, about nine tenths of which appear only once. The sequencing input was PBMCs or T cells enriched from blood (not recorded which). These receptors all come from a man aged 55 to 69 who had recovered from COVID-19.

V usage is TRBV6-5 and J usage is TRBJ2-2; TRBD2 matches at 7 bases. The CDR3 sequence is 13 residues long. The junction had 1 base not matched to a gene; V was cut back by 8 bases and J by 1 base. The germline V gene has CDR1 MNHEY and CDR2 SVGAGI. The CDR3 region is CASGRGNTGELFF. The CDR3 DNA sequence: TGTGCCAGCGGGAGGGGGAACACCGGGGAGCTGTTTTTT.

This chain uses TRBV6-2 or TRBV6-3 with TRBJ2-2; 13 positions match TRBD2. CDR3 length equals 16 residues. In germline, CDR1 is MNHEY, CDR2 SVGEGT. V lost 2 bases, J lost 5 bases, and 2 bases stayed unmatched. The DNA for the CDR3 is TGTGCCAGCAGTTACAGGACTAGCGGGAGTACCGGGGAGCTGTTTTTT. This codes for CASSYRTSGSTGELFF.

This clone showed up just a few times. The chain links TRBV7-9 to TRBJ2-5; TRBD2 matches 12 bases. The germline CDR1 and CDR2 sequences are SEHNR and FQNEAQ (reference sequence). This CDR3 is built from 15 residues. Trimming cost V 5 bases and J 4 bases; bases outside gene matches: 5. The CDR3 nucleotides are TGTGCCAGCAGCGGAATGGGACTAGCGGGAGAGACCCAGTACTTC. Translation: CASSGMGLAGETQYF.

To note about this clone: Other DNA sequences in this specimen translate into the identical CDR3. The rearrangement joins TRBV6-4 to TRBJ2-3, with 7 bases that match TRBD1. Trimming took 8 bases from V and 0 from J; bases not matched to a gene: 2. Germline loops: CDR1 MRHNA, CDR2 SNTAGT. This CDR3 is 13 amino acids long. CDR3 loop: CASSGQSTDTQYF. The CDR3 nucleotides read TGTGCCAGCTCGGGACAGAGCACAGATACGCAGTATTTT.

The gene calls are TRBV18 and TRBJ2-5; no definite D call. Germline values: CDR1 KGHSH, CDR2 LQKENI. Trimming cost V 3 bases and J 7 bases, with 18 bases left between them. This CDR3 comprises 15 residues. The CDR3 sequence: CASSPTSTRTGTQYF. CDR3 sequence (DNA): TGTGCCAGCTCACCCACTTCGACCCGTACGGGGACCCAGTACTTC.

The gene calls are TRBV7-9 and TRBJ1-6; D is unclear. Germline CDR1 and CDR2: SEHNR and FQNEAQ (reference sequence). There are 14 residues in the CDR3. V shed 5 bases and J shed 7 bases, with 12 bases lying between them. CDR3 in DNA: TGTGCCAGCAGCCCCCAGGCAAGGAATTCACCCCTCCACTTT. Protein sequence: CASSPQARNSPLHF.

This sequence joins TRBV19 and TRBJ2-1; 7 nucleotides align to TRBD2. The V and J ends lost 5 bases and 6 bases, in that order; junction bases with no gene match: 7. Germline lookup yields CDR1 LNHDA and CDR2 SQIVND (reference sequence). The CDR3 loop spans 14 amino acids. CDR3 protein: CASSPRDYINEQFF. CDR3 sequence (DNA): TGTGCCAGTAGTCCAAGGGACTATATCAATGAGCAGTTCTTC.

The rearrangement joins TRBV28 to TRBJ2-1; D perhaps matches TRBD1 (6 bases). The CDR3 has 16 residues. Per the germline V gene, CDR1 is MDHEN and CDR2 is SYDVKM. Trimming left V 0 bases short and J 0 bases short, with 9 bases between. The chain's CDR3 is CASSLWDSSSYNEQFF. CDR3 bases: TGTGCCAGCAGTTTATGGGACAGCAGCTCCTACAATGAGCAGTTCTTC.

The V call is TRBV18, the J call TRBJ2-2; D ambiguous. The CDR3 loop spans 15 amino acids. V was trimmed by 1 base and J by 0 bases, leaving 6 bases between them. Germline V gives CDR1 KGHSH, CDR2 LQKENI. The CDR3 loop is CASSPRQTNTGELFF. The CDR3 coding sequence is TGTGCCAGCTCACCACGCCAGACGAACACCGGGGAGCTGTTTTTT.

This chain links TRBV12-2 with TRBJ2-2; the D segment call TRBD2 is taken from the table without a DNA check. TRBV12-2 is deemed a pseudogene. This CDR3 spans 20 amino acids. DNA for the CDR3: TGTGCAAGTCGCTCGGGGGGGACTAGCGGGAGGTTATCGAACACCGGGGAGCTGTTTTTT. This gives the protein CASRSGGTSGRLSNTGELFF.

The chain links TRBV3-1 (or the pseudogene TRBV3-2) to TRBJ1-1; TRBD1 agrees at 10 bases. The CDR3 consists of 16 residues. After removal of 4 bases from V and 1 base from J, the junction contained 6 bases not matched to a gene. CDR1 and CDR2 from the germline V gene are LGHDT and YNNKEL (reference sequence). CDR3 nucleotides: TGTGCCAGCAGCCCCGCGACAGGGGGCTCGAACACTGAAGCTTTCTTT. Translation: CASSPATGGSNTEAFF.

The genes are TRBV15 and TRBJ1-2; D not resolved. This CDR3 contains 13 residues. Germline CDR1 reads LNHNV; CDR2 reads YYDKDF (reference sequence). The germline V and J ends were trimmed by 0 bases and 5 bases, with 7 bases remaining between them. The CDR3 spells CATSRDQVYGYTF. The CDR3 bases are TGTGCCACCAGCAGAGATCAGGTGTATGGCTACACCTTC.

Worth noting for this clone: Since no conserved phenylalanine or tryptophan closes the CDR3, a read error is the likely cause. It is unclear where the CDR3 begins or ends on the DNA, so no DNA is shown, and the CDR3 is as TCRdb lists it. The J gene is TRBJ1-2, the V gene TRBV24-1; the table calls TRBD1, which could not be checked here. Germline-derived CDR1 and CDR2 are KGHDR and SFDVKD. The CDR3 contains 15 residues when both ends are counted. The CDR3 sequence is CATSVTLQGGPWLVI.

V gene TRBV18 combines with J gene TRBJ1-1; D is ambiguous. Per germline, CDR1 KGHSH and CDR2 LQKENI. The CDR3 spans 12 residues. V was clipped by 3 bases and J by 10 bases, with 12 bases between them. CDR3 bases: TGTGCCAGCTCACCGGGCGAAGAGGGAGCTTTCTTT. The encoded protein is CASSPGEEGAFF. Using reference TRBV18 and TRBJ1-1 for the parts outside the CDR3, the full variable domain is NAGVMQNPRHLVRRRGQEARLRCSPMKGHSHVYWYRQLPEEGLKFMVYLQKENIIDESGMPKERFSAEFPKEGPSILRIQQVVRGDSAAYFCASSPGEEGAFFGQGTRLTVV.